Detailed here is one T cell receptor (beta chain). The target antigen is unknown. The data stem from a study of CD8+ T cells in alopecia areata. Study-wide results and limits: Sharing of TCRs across patients appeared less clear than in mice, possibly for HLA-related reasons.

Germline V lookup: CDR1 SNHLY, CDR2 FYNNEI. The CDR3 contains 12 residues. The V end lost 1 base, the J end lost 5 bases, and 4 bases lay between the germline ends. Following extraction, RNA underwent reverse transcription to cDNA, which served as the sequencing template. The repertoire was sequenced with immunoSEQ multiplex PCR; TCRdb's copy has only in-frame clones and lacks some. The repertoire holds about 120,000 clones, with more than 40% as singletons. The TCR was taken from a human donor with alopecia areata. V usage is TRBV2 and J usage is TRBJ2-3; unclear D gene. The sequencing used CD8+ T cells sorted from blood, collected at week 0. This chain's CDR3 is CASSEVGDTQYF. The CDR3 DNA is TGTGCCAGCAGTGAAGTAGGAGATACGCAGTATTTT.